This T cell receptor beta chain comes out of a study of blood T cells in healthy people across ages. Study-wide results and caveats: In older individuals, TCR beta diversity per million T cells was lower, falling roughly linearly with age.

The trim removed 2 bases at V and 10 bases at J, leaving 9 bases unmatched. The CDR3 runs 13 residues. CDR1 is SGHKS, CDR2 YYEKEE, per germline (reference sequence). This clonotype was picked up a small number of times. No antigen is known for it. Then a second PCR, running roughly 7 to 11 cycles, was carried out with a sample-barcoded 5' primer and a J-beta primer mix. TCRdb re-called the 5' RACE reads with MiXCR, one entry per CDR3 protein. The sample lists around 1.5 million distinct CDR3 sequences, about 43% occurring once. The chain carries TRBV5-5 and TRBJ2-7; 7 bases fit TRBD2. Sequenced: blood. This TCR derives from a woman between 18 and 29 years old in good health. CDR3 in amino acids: CASSLAGNGDQYF. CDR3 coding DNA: TGTGCCAGCAGCTTAGCGGGAAACGGGGACCAGTACTTC.